Listed here are 27 T cell receptor beta chains from one sample, sequenced in a study of blood T cell repertoires in COVID-19. Here immunoSEQ multiplex PCR was the method, and the copy in TCRdb shows in-frame clones only, minus some. Among about 310,000 clones listed, around nine tenths were seen once. Sequenced: peripheral blood. These receptors originate from a man in his sixties or seventies with acute or convalescent COVID-19.

The rearrangement joins TRBV5-1 to TRBJ2-5, with 12 bases fitting TRBD1. After removal of 4 bases from V and 5 bases from J, the junction contained 9 bases not matched to a gene. Germline V gene sequence: CDR1 SGHRS, CDR2 YFSETQ. The CDR3 runs 16 residues. CDR3 in DNA: TGCGCCAGCAGCCCGCCCGGGACAGGGGGCTGGGAGACCCAGTACTTC. Residues: CASSPPGTGGWETQYF.

This clone was recorded only once. The rearrangement joins TRBV10-3 to TRBJ2-3; 9 bases line up with TRBD2. V shed 4 bases, J shed 4 bases, and the junction held 9 bases outside the gene matches. Germline lookup yields CDR1 ENHRY and CDR2 SYGVKD. The CDR3 totals 16 residues. CDR3 sequence reads: CAISGGREGLADTQYF. CDR3 sequence (DNA): TGTGCCATCAGTGGAGGGCGGGAGGGCCTAGCAGATACGCAGTATTTT.

The rearrangement uses TRBV5-6 and TRBJ2-3; no clear D. The CDR3 totals 14 residues. The germline V gene has CDR1 SGHDT and CDR2 YYEEEE. V lost 0 bases, J lost 4 bases, and 9 bases lay in between. DNA of the CDR3: TGTGCCAGCAGCTTGGTAAGCCAGGCAGATACGCAGTATTTT. Translated, it gives CASSLVSQADTQYF.

The chain has TRBV3-1 (or the pseudogene TRBV3-2) and TRBJ1-6; D is unclear. The CDR3 consists of 16 residues. CDR1 and CDR2 from the germline V gene are LGHDT and YNNKEL (reference sequence). Trimming removed 4 bases from V and 9 bases from J, with 19 bases in between. The CDR3 here is CASSRLNRERSSPLHF. The CDR3 bases are TGTGCCAGCAGCCGCTTAAACCGGGAAAGAAGTTCACCCCTCCACTTT.

The V gene is TRBV5-1, the J gene TRBJ2-7; tentative D call: TRBD1 (5 bases). CDR1 is SGHRS and CDR2 is YFSETQ in the germline V gene. This CDR3 has 15 residues. Trimming cost V 0 bases and J 7 bases, with 17 bases left between them. CDR3 coding DNA: TGCGCCAGCAGCTTGGAAGGGGTGGGGCTCAGGGAGCAGTACTTC. Translated, it gives CASSLEGVGLREQYF.

The chain couples TRBV19 to TRBJ2-3; a weak D match, TRBD1 (5 bases). V was shortened by 6 bases and J by 2 bases, with 12 bases between the two germline ends. The CDR3 has 14 residues. Germline V CDR1 and CDR2: LNHDA, SQIVND (reference sequence). CDR3 nucleotides: TGTGCCAGTAGCGGTACAGGTTACACAGATACGCAGTATTTT. It is translated as CASSGTGYTDTQYF. The full variable domain, rest sourced from reference TRBV19 and TRBJ2-3, is DGGITQSPKYLFRKEGQNVTLSCEQNLNHDAMYWYRQDPGQGLRLIYYSQIVNDFQKGDIAEGYSVSREKKESFPLTVTSAQKNPTAFYLCASSGTGYTDTQYFGPGTRLTVL.

This chain joins TRBV30 and TRBJ2-3; 12 bases line up with TRBD2. With 0 bases clipped from V and 5 bases from J, the junction kept 3 bases outside the gene matches. The CDR3 has 15 residues. Per germline, CDR1 GTSNPN and CDR2 SVGIG (reference sequence). CDR3 in amino acids: CAWSVGLAGQDTQYF. The CDR3 bases are TGTGCCTGGAGTGTTGGACTAGCGGGGCAAGATACGCAGTATTTT.

The gene calls are TRBV2 and TRBJ2-1; 9 bases agree with TRBD1. This CDR3 comprises 14 residues. Losses at the gene ends were 6 bases for V and 8 bases for J; bases not matched to a gene: 8. CDR1 SNHLY and CDR2 FYNNEI come from the germline V gene. CDR3 loop: CASRGGQGRYEQFF. CDR3 coding DNA: TGTGCCAGCAGGGGGGGACAGGGTCGATATGAGCAGTTCTTC.

V gene TRBV30 combines with J gene TRBJ1-1; D may be TRBD1 (6 bases). This CDR3 has 14 amino acids. From germline, CDR1 is GTSNPN and CDR2 SVGIG (reference sequence). V was cut by 3 bases and J by 3 bases, with 14 bases left in between. CDR3 sequence reads: CAWRTPSGDTEAFF. In nucleotides, the CDR3 is TGTGCCTGGAGAACTCCGTCAGGGGACACTGAAGCTTTCTTT.

The chain has TRBV11-2 and TRBJ2-5; no definite D call. Trimming cost V 5 bases and J 4 bases, with 11 bases left between them. CDR3 length equals 13 residues. Looked up from germline, CDR1 is SGHAT and CDR2 is FQNNGV. CDR3 in amino acids: CASSARLGETQYF. DNA for the CDR3: TGTGCCAGCAGCGCCCGCCTCGGAGAGACCCAGTACTTC.

CDR3 amino acids: CASSASADTQYF. The CDR3 DNA reads as TGTGCCAGCAGTGCTAGCGCTGATACGCAGTATTTT. J is TRBJ2-3 and V is TRBV6-6; D is perhaps TRBD2 (6 bases). The CDR3 is 12 amino acids. The ends were cut back, 5 bases at V and 6 bases at J, with 9 bases in the middle. Germline CDR1 MNHNY, CDR2 SVGAGI (reference sequence).

This clone was counted between two and nine times. The chain carries TRBV19 and TRBJ2-2; D unclear. Germline V gives CDR1 LNHDA, CDR2 SQIVND (reference sequence). The CDR3 is 15 residues long. The V end lost 6 bases, the J end lost 1 base, and 12 bases lay between the germline ends. The CDR3 nucleotides are TGTGCCAGTAGAATTCCTAACAGGAACACCGGGGAGCTGTTTTTT. Its protein is CASRIPNRNTGELFF. The full variable domain, in which reference TRBV19 and TRBJ2-2 provide the parts outside the CDR3, is DGGITQSPKYLFRKEGQNVTLSCEQNLNHDAMYWYRQDPGQGLRLIYYSQIVNDFQKGDIAEGYSVSREKKESFPLTVTSAQKNPTAFYLCASRIPNRNTGELFFGEGSRLTVL.

The chain joins TRBV28 to TRBJ1-1; no clear D. Between the trimmed V and J ends, which lost 3 bases and 6 bases, there was a span of 8 bases. The germline V gene encodes CDR1 MDHEN and CDR2 SYDVKM. This CDR3 has 12 residues. The CDR3, as DNA: TGTGCCAGCAGTTTCAACCGGGCTGAAGCTTTCTTT. Translated: CASSFNRAEAFF. The variable domain in full, with the rest retrieved from reference TRBV28 and TRBJ1-1, is DVKVTQSSRYLVKRTGEKVFLECVQDMDHENMFWYRQDPGLGLRLIYFSYDVKMKEKGDIPEGYSVSREKKERFSLILESASTNQTSMYLCASSFNRAEAFFGQGTRLTVV.

V usage is TRBV7-2 and J usage is TRBJ2-7, with 12 nucleotides matching TRBD2. The CDR3 runs to 18 residues. V dropped 4 bases and J dropped 0; count of bases not matched to a gene: 10. Per the germline V gene, CDR1 is SGHTA and CDR2 is FQGNSA. The CDR3 spells CASSSGLAGGRSSYEQYF. The CDR3 DNA sequence: TGTGCCAGCAGCTCGGGACTAGCGGGTGGCCGTAGCTCCTACGAGCAGTACTTC.

The chain employs TRBV28 and TRBJ2-5; possible D gene TRBD1, 6 bases. CDR1 is MDHEN and CDR2 is SYDVKM in the germline V gene. V gave up 2 bases and J gave up 2 bases, with 12 bases separating them. This CDR3 region has 15 residues. DNA of the CDR3: TGTGCCAGCAGTTTAATTGGACAGTCACAAGAGACCCAGTACTTC. This gives the protein CASSLIGQSQETQYF.

This rearrangement joins TRBV24-1 to TRBJ2-7; 9 bases map to TRBD1. Looked up from germline, CDR1 is KGHDR and CDR2 is SFDVKD. With V trimmed by 6 bases and J by 5 bases, 4 bases remained unmatched. This CDR3 spans 13 amino acids. CDR3 protein: CATSRTGVHEQYF. CDR3 sequence (DNA): TGTGCCACCAGTCGGACAGGGGTCCACGAGCAGTACTTC.

This clone was seen only once. The rearrangement uses TRBV28 and TRBJ1-5, with D uncertain. CDR3 size: 16 residues. The V end lost 8 bases, the J end lost 0 bases, and 17 bases lay between the germline ends. The germline gives CDR1 MDHEN, CDR2 SYDVKM. CDR3 DNA sequence: TGTGCCAGCGGAGTCTCGGGATTTAATAGCAATCAGCCCCAGCATTTT. Its protein product is CASGVSGFNSNQPQHF.

This chain joins TRBV19 and TRBJ1-5; 7 bases fit TRBD1. CDR3 size: 15 residues. V lost 3 bases, J lost 3 bases, and 5 bases stayed unmatched. Germline assignment: CDR1 LNHDA and CDR2 SQIVND (reference sequence). Here the CDR3 reads CASSMGQRHNQPQHF. In DNA, the CDR3 is TGTGCCAGTAGTATGGGACAGAGACACAATCAGCCCCAGCATTTT.

The chain joins TRBV28 to TRBJ1-1; D perhaps matches TRBD1 (6 bases). The V end lost 6 bases, the J end lost 7 bases, and 21 bases lay between the germline ends. The CDR3 totals 15 residues. Germline lookup yields CDR1 MDHEN and CDR2 SYDVKM. The CDR3 region has the DNA TGTGCCAGCAGCGCGAGTGACAGGACCAACCTTGAAGCTTTCTTT. Encoded protein: CASSASDRTNLEAFF.

The rearrangement joins TRBV11-2 to TRBJ1-2; no clear D gene. CDR3 length equals 14 residues. V was pared by 1 base and J by 4 bases, with 10 bases between. Germline V lookup: CDR1 SGHAT, CDR2 FQNNGV. The CDR3 sequence: CASSLVPGVYGYTF. As DNA, the CDR3 is TGTGCCAGCAGCTTAGTGCCCGGGGTCTATGGCTACACCTTC. Filled out from reference TRBV11-2 and TRBJ1-2, the complete variable domain reads EAGVAQSPRYKIIEKRQSVAFWCNPISGHATLYWYQQILGQGPKLLIQFQNNGVVDDSQLPKDRFSAERLKGVDSTLKIQPAKLEDSAVYLCASSLVPGVYGYTFGSGTRLTVV.

J is TRBJ1-5 and V is TRBV5-6; no reliable D call. Germline V CDR1 and CDR2: SGHDT, YYEEEE. The CDR3 is 13 residues long. The V end lost 0 bases, the J end lost 6 bases, and 7 bases lay between the germline ends. Written as DNA, the CDR3 is TGTGCCAGCAGCTTGGCCGGGAGTCAGCCCCAGCATTTT. Protein product: CASSLAGSQPQHF.

In its sample, this clone was seen a few times. V is TRBV7-3 and J is TRBJ2-2, with a possible D match to TRBD2 (6 bases). V was pared by 5 bases and J by 5 bases, with 12 bases between. The CDR3 contains 14 residues. Germline V gene data show CDR1 as SGHTA and CDR2 as FQGTGA. CDR3 sequence (DNA): TGTGCCAGCAGCACCGGAAGCGGGACCGGGGAGCTGTTTTTT. This encodes CASSTGSGTGELFF. Combining the CDR3 with reference TRBV7-3 and TRBJ2-2 gives the whole variable domain GAGVSQTPSNKVTEKGKYVELRCDPISGHTALYWYRQSLGQGPEFLIYFQGTGAADDSGLPNDRFFAVRPEGSVSTLKIQRTERGDSAVYLCASSTGSGTGELFFGEGSRLTVL.

The chain links TRBV15 to TRBJ1-6, with TRBD1 matching over 7 bases. V was clipped by 0 bases and J by 6 bases; unmatched bases: 11. CDR1 is LNHNV and CDR2 is YYDKDF in the germline V gene (reference sequence). This CDR3 is 18 amino acids long. The CDR3 protein is CATSRDIVPGQLNSPLHF. In DNA, the CDR3 is TGTGCCACCAGCAGAGATATCGTGCCGGGACAGCTTAATTCACCCCTCCACTTT. The full variable domain, rest sourced from reference TRBV15 and TRBJ1-6, is DAMVIQNPRYQVTQFGKPVTLSCSQTLNHNVMYWYQQKSSQAPKLLFHYYDKDFNNEADTPDNFQSRRPNTSFCFLDIRSPGLGDTAMYLCATSRDIVPGQLNSPLHFGNGTRLTVT.

The chain couples TRBV5-6 to TRBJ2-7; 14 bases map to TRBD2. The CDR3 totals 17 residues. V was pared by 1 base and J by 4 bases, with 7 bases of the junction left unmatched. Germline V gene lookup returns CDR1 SGHDT and CDR2 YYEEEE. The CDR3 DNA follows: TGTGCCAGCAGCTTGAGGGGACTAGCGGGGGCGAATTACGAGCAGTACTTC. As protein: CASSLRGLAGANYEQYF.

The CDR3 DNA reads as TGTGCCAGCAGTGCCCAGACAGGGGTGGGGCAAGAGACCCAGTACTTC. Its translation: CASSAQTGVGQETQYF. The gene calls are TRBV6-1 and TRBJ2-5, with 8 nucleotides matching TRBD1. V lost 4 bases to trimming and J lost 2 bases; unmatched junction nucleotides: 9. Germline CDR1 MNHNS, CDR2 SASEGT. The CDR3 is 16 residues long.

The rearrangement links TRBV11-3 to TRBJ2-1; 9 bases agree with TRBD1. Germline CDR1 is SGHNT and CDR2 is YENEEA. The CDR3 is made up of 15 amino acids. J lost 5 bases, V lost 2 bases, and 4 bases had no gene match. The CDR3 is CASSLRQGVNNEQFF. DNA for the CDR3: TGTGCCAGCAGCTTAAGACAGGGGGTTAACAATGAGCAGTTCTTC.

The genes are TRBV7-2 and TRBJ2-5; weak D call: TRBD1 (8 bases). This CDR3 is built from 14 residues. The V gene's germline CDR1 is SGHTA and CDR2 FQGNSA. V was pared by 8 bases and J by 1 base, with 14 bases between. This CDR3 is CASGHRGGQETQYF. Written as DNA, the CDR3 is TGTGCCAGCGGTCACAGGGGGGGCCAAGAGACCCAGTACTTC.